This T cell receptor (beta chain) derives from a study of CD8 T cells in ankylosing spondylitis (dated by TCRdb to about 2017). About the full investigation: The study profiled T cell receptor beta repertoires in healthy donors and ankylosing spondylitis patients to find disease-linked TCR variants. In total, the full study cohort was made up of roughly 110 healthy donors and approximately 24 ankylosing spondylitis patients. Peripheral blood was sampled, and synovial fluid was also collected from ankylosing spondylitis patients.

Of note for this clonotype: Its antigen has not been determined. No base qualities exist here, and no much larger clone lies one base off it.

The CDR3 starts with the cysteine, ends with the phenylalanine, and has 15 residues. The CDR3 DNA has 45 bases and is translated from base 1. Sequences MNHEY (CDR1) and SVGAGI (CDR2) are obtained from the germline V gene. V is trimmed back by 0 bases and J by 5 bases, and the junction contains 2 bases that no gene match accounts for. Sequencing took place on an Illumina HiSeq 2500. Quantitative 5'-RACE with molecular barcodes was the method used to prepare the TCR beta libraries. The published analysis was carried out like this. A new computational method, built on a probabilistic model of VDJ rearrangement, was used to identify disease-linked TCR variants. The public reads were quality trimmed at Q25 with fastp and then assembled into clones with MiXCR by TCRdb, keeping productive beta chains. Every entry covers one CDR3 protein and lists the most common genes and DNA from its rows. The V and J calls come from TCRdb's annotation, not from the publication. In this sample the table shows 250,000 to 300,000 distinct CDR3 sequences, roughly 18% of which occur a single time. The top ten clones comprise around 32% of the sample.

Study-wide conclusions, independent of this receptor: A CD8+ phenotype was shown by the disease-linked clones, which were found at relatively low frequencies in peripheral blood. A TCR beta motif of fewer than 10 highly homologous amino acid variants appeared characteristic of blood from ankylosing spondylitis patients. Significant enrichment of the disease-linked clones was reported in matched synovial fluid samples from ankylosing spondylitis patients. Some of the motif variants had been reported before in the synovial fluid and blood of reactive arthritis patients, a finding that suggests common disease-initiation mechanisms.

The rearrangement combines TRBV6-5 with TRBJ2-5; 11 bases in the middle match TRBD2. Sequenced material: blood, either unsorted or a sorted T cell fraction (not recorded which). The clonotype comes from a male donor with ankylosing spondylitis or in good health (not recorded which). The CDR3 sequence is CASSYSSGRAETQYF. The sequenced DNA is TGTGCCAGCAGTTACTCTAGCGGGAGGGCCGAGACCCAGTACTTC.